This T cell receptor (beta chain) was documented in a study of blood T cell repertoires in COVID-19. Study in general: Whether acute or convalescent, the COVID-19 samples came from the United States, Italy and Spain.

CDR1 SQVTM and CDR2 ANQGSEA come from the germline V gene. This CDR3 is built from 11 residues. V shed 3 bases and J shed 0 bases, with 3 bases lying between them. Exposed participants encountered a COVID-19 case during the 2 weeks preceding study entry. Only in-frame clones appear in the TCRdb table, and some are missing; sequencing was by immunoSEQ multiplex PCR. The sample comprises 200,000 to 250,000 clones, 75% to 90% of which are singletons, and about 1% rests with the top ten. The chain recombines TRBV29-1 with TRBJ2-7, with D unresolved. The clonotype was recovered from a man aged 50 or older who had been exposed to COVID-19. Sequenced material: PBMCs or T cells enriched from blood (not recorded which). CDR3 DNA: TGCAGCGTTGACAGCTCCTACGAGCAGTACGTC. Translation gives CSVDSSYEQYV.